This T cell receptor (beta chain) was sequenced in a study of T-cell memory formation after mild COVID-19. About the research overall: TCR clusters were mostly donor specific. Study-wide points: Within pre-infection memory, some responding clones were found, suggesting cross-reactive memory joined. Shrinking CD4+ clones were chiefly CM and EM; CD8+ ones were chiefly EMRA.

TCR alpha and TCR beta cDNA libraries carrying sample barcodes and UMIs came from 5'RACE with constant-segment primers. TCRdb reanalysed the 5' RACE reads using MiXCR and keeps one entry per CDR3 protein. The repertoire includes more than 450,000 distinct CDR3 sequences, 15% to 20% of them detected once, and approximately 12% sits in the top ten. This clonotype was found a few times. Its antigen is not identified. The CDR3 covers 16 residues. Trimming at V came to 0 bases and at J to 4 bases, leaving 8 bases not matched to a gene. V and J are TRBV12-3 or TRBV12-4 and TRBJ1-2; 7 nucleotides match TRBD1. The sequence came from an adult woman who had mild COVID-19 (a few samples of this study predate the infection). Cell type and time point are not known. Sequenced material: PBMCs or a T cell subset sorted from them (not recorded which). This chain's CDR3 is CASSLAGAQGTYGYTF. The CDR3 coding sequence is TGTGCCAGCAGTTTAGCGGGGGCACAGGGGACCTATGGCTACACCTTC.